The sequence of this T cell receptor beta chain was determined in a study of PD-L1 blockade in urothelial cancer. For the study at large: Patients, treated from about 2014 onward, received atezolizumab 1,200 mg intravenously every 3 weeks. When blood samples were assessed, the median T cell count was about 140,000. Study-level findings and limits: Sub-median blood TCR clonality before treatment predicted longer survival.

The CDR3 spans 17 residues. V shed 1 base, J shed 6 bases, and the junction held 13 bases outside the gene matches. Looked up from germline, CDR1 is SEHNR and CDR2 is FQNEAQ (reference sequence). Comment on this clone: Antigen: not known.

The assay was immunoSEQ multiplex PCR, and TCRdb's table has in-frame clones only and misses some. The profile covers 40,000 to 60,000 clones, with roughly 78% appearing a single time and around 9.3% taken by the ten largest. Time point in this sample: pretreatment peripheral blood. Diagnoses among patients were locally advanced or metastatic urothelial carcinoma. This receptor was taken from a man in his 70s with urothelial cancer. This material consisted of PBMCs, taken around atezolizumab (anti-PD-L1) treatment. The V and J genes are TRBV7-9 and TRBJ2-3; 7 bases line up with TRBD1. The CDR3 sequence: CASSLEDSGRGTDTQYF. For the CDR3, the DNA is TGTGCCAGCAGCTTAGAAGACAGTGGCAGGGGGACCGATACGCAGTATTTT.